This TCR beta chain is drawn from a study of shared T cell receptors in the human thymus. The table came from immunoSEQ multiplex PCR; TCRdb's copy has only in-frame clones and leaves some out. The profile shows about 380,000 clones, about 95% of them singletons. Sequenced input: thymocytes. The source of this sequence is a human donor.

CDR3 DNA sequence: TGTGCCAGCAGCCCAACAGGGGGCAGCGGAAACACCATATATTTT. As protein: CASSPTGGSGNTIYF. This chain uses TRBV7-9 with TRBJ1-3, with 9 bases fitting TRBD1. In germline, CDR1 is SEHNR, CDR2 FQNEAQ (reference sequence). There are 15 residues in the CDR3. V lost 5 bases and J lost 4; bases outside the gene matches: 6.